Sequencing of this T cell receptor (beta chain) was carried out in a study of vaccination effects on CD4 cells after COVID-19. Before sequencing took place, the ViraFEST assay used viral peptide pools to expand antigen-specific CD4+ T cells. CD4+ T cells were isolated after nine to ten days of culture. On this clone itself: Its antigen is undetermined.

From germline, CDR1 is SGHTA and CDR2 FQGNSA. The CDR3 consists of 13 residues. V lost 1 base and J lost 4, with 7 bases in between. Using immunoSEQ multiplex PCR, the repertoire was profiled, and TCRdb retains in-frame clones only, with some absent. The sample lists more than 9,000 clones; around 74% were seen once. V is TRBV7-2 and J is TRBJ1-2; D gene ambiguous. This TCR came from a human donor who received a COVID-19 vaccine. Sequenced here: CD4+ T cells from PBMCs cultured with HCoV-229E spike peptides, sampled before COVID-19 vaccination. For the CDR3, the DNA is TGTGCCAGCAGCTTAGGGGTGTTCTATGGCTACACCTTC. Encoded protein: CASSLGVFYGYTF.